This T cell receptor (beta chain) was obtained from a study of T cell changes during pregnancy in multiple sclerosis. Using immunoSEQ multiplex PCR, the repertoire was profiled, and TCRdb retains in-frame clones only, with some absent. The table shows about 86,000 clones, with 80% to 95% occurring only once. This TCR derives from a female donor in good health, enrolled as a control in a pregnancy study. The sequenced sample was peripheral blood, obtained in the first trimester of pregnancy.

The CDR3 loop reads CASSYPGGDNEKLFF. In DNA form, the CDR3 reads TGTGCCAGCAGTTACCCCGGCGGGGATAATGAAAAACTGTTTTTT. This chain joins TRBV6-6 and TRBJ1-4; no reliable D call. The V gene's germline CDR1 is MNHNY and CDR2 SVGAGI (reference sequence). The CDR3 is 15 amino acids. V lost 2 bases to trimming and J lost 4 bases, with 11 bases between them.